This entry lists 17 T cell receptor beta chains sequenced from one sample in a study of T cells in Graves' hyperthyroidism and ophthalmopathy. The TCR beta CDR3 regions underwent amplification using RNA transcripts as the source. In the first-round RT-PCR of the TCR CDR3, the HTBI primer set was used. TCRdb recomputed calls from the multiplex PCR reads with MiXCR, one row per CDR3 protein. The profile shows over 500,000 distinct CDR3 sequences, about 15% of them singletons. Sequenced material: blood. The receptors were gathered from a middle-aged woman with Graves' hyperthyroidism.

This clonotype was seen at least ten times. This rearrangement joins TRBV29-1 to TRBJ2-7, with 14 bases aligning to TRBD2. The CDR3 length is 16 residues. Looked up from germline, CDR1 is SQVTM and CDR2 is ANQGSEA. J gave up 6 bases and V 5 bases, and 12 bases lay outside the gene matches. The CDR3 coding sequence is TGCAGCGTTCGTGCCGGACTAGCGGGAGGAATCGCCGAGCAGTACTTC. Translated, it gives CSVRAGLAGGIAEQYF.

This clonotype was seen repeatedly, ten times or more. The chain links TRBV7-9 to TRBJ2-7; 8 bases agree with TRBD2. The CDR3 is 16 amino acids. CDR1 and CDR2 (germline): SEHNR, FQNEAQ (reference sequence). V shed 5 bases and J 0 bases; nucleotides not matched to a gene: 9. CDR3 nucleotides: TGTGCCAGCAGCCCCACTAGCGGAGCCCCCTCCTACGAGCAGTACTTC. Its translation: CASSPTSGAPSYEQYF.

The chain couples TRBV25-1 to TRBJ2-3, with D unclear. V was trimmed by 3 bases and J by 1 base, leaving 11 bases between them. CDR3 length: 15 amino acids. CDR1 is MGHDK and CDR2 is SYGVNS in the germline V gene. This CDR3 reads CASSDVVVGTDTQYF. The CDR3 DNA reads TGTGCCAGCAGTGACGTGGTCGTAGGCACAGATACGCAGTATTTT.

This clonotype was seen more than once but under ten times. The V gene is TRBV5-1, the J gene TRBJ2-1, with a tentative D call TRBD2 (6 bases). This CDR3 contains 15 residues. CDR1 and CDR2 from the germline V gene are SGHRS and YFSETQ. The V end lost 0 bases, the J end lost 7 bases, and 14 bases lay between the germline ends. CDR3 in amino acids: CASSLERLAKNEQFF. CDR3 nucleotides: TGCGCCAGCAGCTTGGAGCGGCTAGCGAAGAATGAGCAGTTCTTC.

In this sample, this clonotype turned up a few times. The J gene is TRBJ2-1, the V gene TRBV4-1; TRBD2 aligns across 9 bases. With V trimmed by 6 bases and J by 4 bases, 13 bases remained unmatched. The germline V gene has CDR1 MGHRA and CDR2 YSYEKL. CDR3 length: 17 residues. The CDR3 here is CASSLTSGVDLYNEQFF. Here the CDR3 DNA reads TGCGCCAGCAGTCTGACTAGCGGTGTCGACCTTTACAATGAGCAGTTCTTC.

This clonotype has more than one count but fewer than ten. The V call is TRBV7-6, the J call TRBJ2-3, with no clear D. Trimming removed 1 base from V and 8 bases from J, with 4 bases in between. The CDR3 is made up of 11 amino acids. The germline gives CDR1 SGHVS, CDR2 FNYEAQ. Here the CDR3 reads CASSLDSTQYF. CDR3 DNA: TGTGCCAGCAGCTTAGATTCTACGCAGTATTTT.

This clonotype was detected many times. This chain connects TRBV5-1 to TRBJ2-7; D not resolved. The germline gives CDR1 SGHRS, CDR2 YFSETQ. The ends were cut back, 6 bases at V and 4 bases at J, with 5 bases in the middle. The CDR3 contains 10 residues. The CDR3: CASTKYEQYF. CDR3 in DNA: TGCGCCAGCACCAAATACGAGCAGTACTTC.

This clonotype was found many times. The chain has TRBV6-1 and TRBJ1-1; D is possibly TRBD1 (5 bases). The CDR3 consists of 13 residues. Germline loops: CDR1 MNHNS, CDR2 SASEGT. V lost 6 bases, J lost 4 bases, and 12 bases lay in between. CDR3 sequence: CASRLGTATEAFF. CDR3 in DNA: TGTGCCAGCAGATTAGGGACGGCCACTGAAGCTTTCTTT.

The chain carries TRBV6-5 and TRBJ2-2; no clear D. The germline V and J ends were trimmed by 2 bases and 1 base, with 8 bases remaining between them. Looked up from germline, CDR1 is MNHEY and CDR2 is SVGAGI. CDR3 length: 15 amino acids. The CDR3 DNA sequence: TGTGCCAGCAGTTACGAGGATCGGAACACCGGGGAGCTGTTTTTT. It specifies CASSYEDRNTGELFF.

This clonotype was seen a few times. This chain joins TRBV4-1 and TRBJ2-5, with TRBD1 matching over 11 bases. Germline V gene lookup returns CDR1 MGHRA and CDR2 YSYEKL. The CDR3 loop spans 16 amino acids. With V trimmed by 0 bases and J by 5 bases, 5 bases remained unmatched. The CDR3 DNA reads as TGCGCCAGCAGCCAAGACGGGACAGGGGGGCGGGAGACCCAGTACTTC. Translating gives CASSQDGTGGRETQYF.

This clonotype has at least ten counts. The chain employs TRBV7-2 and TRBJ2-7; no reliable D call. The germline gives CDR1 SGHTA, CDR2 FQGNSA. The V gene lost 2 bases and the J gene lost 5 bases, with 10 bases spanning the gap. The CDR3 sequence is 13 residues long. DNA of the CDR3: TGTGCCAGCAGCTTATACATCGTCAACGAGCAGTACTTC. This gives the protein CASSLYIVNEQYF. Supplemented by reference TRBV7-2 and TRBJ2-7, the full variable domain reads GAGVSQSPSNKVTEKGKDVELRCDPISGHTALYWYRQSLGQGLEFLIYFQGNSAPDKSGLPSDRFSAERTGGSVSTLTIQRTQQEDSAVYLCASSLYIVNEQYFGPGTRLTVT.

The V and J genes are TRBV20-1 and TRBJ2-1; TRBD2 is a possible D gene (5 bases). Between the trimmed V and J ends, which lost 3 bases and 3 bases, there was a span of 12 bases. The CDR3 covers 14 residues. The germline CDR1 and CDR2 sequences are DFQATT and SNEGSKA (reference sequence). The CDR3, as DNA: TGCAGTGCTAGTACGTGGGAGAGCTACAATGAGCAGTTCTTC. It encodes CSASTWESYNEQFF.

Notes on this clonotype: A much larger clone lies one base from this, so it may be a read error. The CDR3 ends on some other residue instead of the conserved phenylalanine or tryptophan, so this is likely a read error. V gene TRBV5-6 combines with J gene TRBJ2-3; D might be TRBD1 (6 bases). From germline, CDR1 is SGHDT and CDR2 YYEEEE. V lost 0 bases and J 5 bases, leaving 16 bases between the germline ends. This CDR3 is 16 amino acids long. CDR3 loop: CASSLGDRLAGDTQYL. In DNA, the CDR3 is TGTGCCAGCAGCTTGGGAGACAGGCTCGCGGGAGATACGCAGTATCTT.

This clonotype was found a few times. A read error is possible here, since a much larger clone lies one base away. The rearrangement links TRBV2 to TRBJ2-2; TRBD2 agrees at 10 bases. CDR3 length: 15 amino acids. Germline CDR1 is SNHLY and CDR2 is FYNNEI. CDR3 residues: CASTRTSGNTGELLF. The DNA of the CDR3 is TGTGCCAGCACTCGGACTAGCGGAAACACCGGGGAGCTGCTTTTT.

This clonotype has ten or more counts. The chain links TRBV9 to TRBJ2-3; D not resolved. V shed 4 bases and J shed 2 bases, with 8 bases lying between them. Germline V lookup: CDR1 SGDLS, CDR2 YYNGEE. This CDR3 region has 13 residues. In DNA form, the CDR3 reads TGTGCCAGCAGCCCCGACCACACAGATACGCAGTATTTT. Translated, it gives CASSPDHTDTQYF.

The table lists this clonotype with many counts. This rearrangement joins TRBV2 to TRBJ2-5; a possible D gene is TRBD1 (5 bases). V lost 4 bases, J lost 6 bases, and 12 bases lay in between. Germline V gene sequence: CDR1 SNHLY, CDR2 FYNNEI. There are 13 residues in the CDR3. In DNA, the CDR3 is TGTGCCAGCAGTGGGGGCCCGTTAAAGACCCAGTACTTC. This codes for CASSGGPLKTQYF. The full variable domain, completed using reference TRBV2 and TRBJ2-5, is EPEVTQTPSHQVTQMGQEVILRCVPISNHLYFYWYRQILGQKVEFLVSFYNNEISEKSEIFDDQFSVERPDGSNFTLKIRSTKLEDSAMYFCASSGGPLKTQYFGPGTRLLVL.

This clonotype was detected ten times or more. The chain is built from TRBV5-1 and TRBJ2-1; TRBD2 aligns across 10 bases. The CDR3 covers 19 residues. Germline loops: CDR1 SGHRS, CDR2 YFSETQ. V lost 2 bases, J lost 4 bases, and 15 bases stayed unmatched. The CDR3 bases are TGCGCCAGCAGCTTCGATCCTAGCGGGAGCGCGACCGTGTACAATGAGCAGTTCTTC. Its translation is CASSFDPSGSATVYNEQFF. Together with reference TRBV5-1 and TRBJ2-1, the CDR3 gives the full variable domain: KAGVTQTPRYLIKTRGQQVTLSCSPISGHRSVSWYQQTPGQGLQFLFEYFSETQRNKGNFPGRFSGRQFSNSRSEMNVSTLELGDSALYLCASSFDPSGSATVYNEQFFGPGTRLTVL.